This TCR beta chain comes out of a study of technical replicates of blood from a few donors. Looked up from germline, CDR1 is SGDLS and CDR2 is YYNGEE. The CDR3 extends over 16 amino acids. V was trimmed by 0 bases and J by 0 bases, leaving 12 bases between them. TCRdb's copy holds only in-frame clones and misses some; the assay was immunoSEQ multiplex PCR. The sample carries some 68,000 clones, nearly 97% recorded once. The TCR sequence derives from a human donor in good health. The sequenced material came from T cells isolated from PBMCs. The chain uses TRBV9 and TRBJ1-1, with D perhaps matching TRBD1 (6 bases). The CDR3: CASSVGGRGLNTEAFF. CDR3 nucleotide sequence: TGTGCCAGCAGCGTAGGAGGCAGGGGCTTGAACACTGAAGCTTTCTTT.